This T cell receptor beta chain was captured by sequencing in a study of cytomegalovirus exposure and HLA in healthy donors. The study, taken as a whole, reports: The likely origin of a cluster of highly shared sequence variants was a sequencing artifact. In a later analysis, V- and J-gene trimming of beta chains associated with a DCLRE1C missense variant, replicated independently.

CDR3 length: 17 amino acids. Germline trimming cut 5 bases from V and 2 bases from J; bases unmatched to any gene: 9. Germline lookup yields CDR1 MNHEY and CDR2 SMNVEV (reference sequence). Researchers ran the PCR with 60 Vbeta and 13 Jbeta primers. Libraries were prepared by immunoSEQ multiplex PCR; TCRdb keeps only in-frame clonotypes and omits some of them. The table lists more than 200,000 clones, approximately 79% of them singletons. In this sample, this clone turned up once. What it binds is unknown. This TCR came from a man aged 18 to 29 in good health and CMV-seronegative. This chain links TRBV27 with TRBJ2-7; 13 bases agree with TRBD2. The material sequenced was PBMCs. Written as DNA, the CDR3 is TGTGCCAGCAGTCCTTACGCCGGACTAGCGGGAGCCTACGAGCAGTACTTC. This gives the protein CASSPYAGLAGAYEQYF.